The following is a TCR beta chain sequence with its context. Participants, about 18 to 100 years old, spanned under 30 US areas. Only in-frame clones appear in the TCRdb table, and some are missing; sequencing was by immunoSEQ multiplex PCR. The repertoire holds roughly 430,000 clones, with 88% as singletons. This sample was taken from a study of blood T cell repertoires in COVID-19. Turning to the study itself: The United States, Italy and Spain provided the acute and convalescent COVID-19 samples.

The CDR3 covers 18 residues. Germline loops: CDR1 SNHLY, CDR2 FYNNEI. Deletions cut 7 bases from V and 0 bases from J, with 24 bases between. Sequenced: PBMCs or T cells enriched from blood (not recorded which). The clonotype was recovered from a woman aged 40 to 50 with acute COVID-19. The chain links TRBV2 to TRBJ1-2, with D possibly matching TRBD1 (5 bases). The DNA of the CDR3 is TGTGCCAGCACCTTGAACGTGGTCAGGGCAGGAGCTAACTATGGCTACACCTTC. Translation gives CASTLNVVRAGANYGYTF. Together with reference TRBV2 and TRBJ1-2, the CDR3 gives the full variable domain: EPEVTQTPSHQVTQMGQEVILRCVPISNHLYFYWYRQILGQKVEFLVSFYNNEISEKSEIFDDQFSVERPDGSNFTLKIRSTKLEDSAMYFCASTLNVVRAGANYGYTFGSGTRLTVV.